The clone carrying this TCR beta chain has only one observation. This specimen belongs to a study of T cell responses to AZD1222 COVID-19 vaccine. V lost 5 bases and J 2 bases, leaving 13 bases between the germline ends. The germline V gene has CDR1 SGHNT and CDR2 YENEEA. The CDR3 is made up of 14 amino acids. The table came from immunoSEQ multiplex PCR; TCRdb's copy has only in-frame clones and leaves some out. The table has 90,000 to 100,000 clones, about 81% seen once; the top ten hold 14%. Pooling covered second doses at about 4 or about 12 weeks. The chain is built from TRBV11-3 and TRBJ2-7; D call uncertain. The sequence derives from an adult who received the AZD1222 COVID-19 vaccine. Specimen: peripheral blood, collected 28 days after the second AZD1222 dose. Written as DNA, the CDR3 is TGTGCCAGCAGCCAATCGGACGGAGCCTACGAGCAGTACTTC. It is translated as CASSQSDGAYEQYF.